These 10 T cell receptor beta chains originate from one sample sequenced in a study of blood T cell repertoires in COVID-19. Assay: immunoSEQ multiplex PCR; the TCRdb copy retains only in-frame clones and omits some. The sample records approximately 380,000 clones, 85% being singletons. Sequencing used peripheral blood. These receptor sequences come from a woman between 18 and 29 years old with acute or convalescent COVID-19.

The rearrangement links TRBV2 to TRBJ2-1, with D possibly matching TRBD2 (6 bases). Trimming removed 4 bases from V and 7 bases from J, with 11 bases in between. Germline CDR1 reads SNHLY; CDR2 reads FYNNEI. The length of the CDR3 is 13 residues. CDR3 nucleotides: TGTGCCAGCAGTGTGCGGGAAAGTAATGAGCAGTTCTTC. Translating gives CASSVRESNEQFF.

CDR3: CASSSPLVGYGYTF. CDR3 DNA: TGTGCCAGCAGCTCTCCACTAGTCGGCTATGGCTACACCTTC. The chain carries TRBV7-9 and TRBJ1-2; unclear D gene. The germline gives CDR1 SEHNR, CDR2 FQNEAQ (reference sequence). The V gene lost 4 bases and the J gene lost 4 bases, with 13 bases spanning the gap. The CDR3 spans 14 residues.

CDR3 amino acids: CASSVGTGNSPLHF. The CDR3 coding sequence is TGTGCCAGCAGTGTCGGGACAGGGAATTCACCCCTCCACTTT. The chain couples TRBV2 to TRBJ1-6; 9 bases line up with TRBD1. The germline CDR1 and CDR2 sequences are SNHLY and FYNNEI. J was trimmed by 7 bases and V by 4 bases; bases with no gene match: 2. The CDR3 covers 14 residues.

The CDR3 DNA reads TGTGCCAGCAGTTTGGGGGGGGATGAAGCTTTCTTT. Protein: CASSLGGDEAFF. V and J are TRBV12-3 or TRBV12-4 and TRBJ1-1, with D possibly TRBD1 on 5 matching bases. CDR3 size: 12 residues. With 3 bases removed from V and 7 bases from J, the gap between germline ends came to 9 bases.

The rearrangement links TRBV5-1 to TRBJ1-2; possible D gene TRBD1, 6 bases. The V gene lost 1 base and the J gene lost 8 bases, with 9 bases spanning the gap. There are 12 residues in the CDR3. Per germline, CDR1 SGHRS and CDR2 YFSETQ. DNA for the CDR3: TGCGCCAGCAGCTTGTCAGGGGAGGGCTACACCTTC. This translates into CASSLSGEGYTF.

The V call is TRBV3-1 (or the pseudogene TRBV3-2), the J call TRBJ2-5; a weak D match, TRBD2 (6 bases). From germline, CDR1 is LGHDT and CDR2 YNNKEL (reference sequence). The CDR3 has 15 amino acids. Trimming shortened V by 5 bases and J by 5 bases, and 18 bases separated the two germline ends. The CDR3 is CASSAAGPTTETQYF. The CDR3 DNA follows: TGTGCCAGCAGCGCAGCGGGTCCGACGACGGAGACCCAGTACTTC.

The J gene is TRBJ2-1, the V gene TRBV19, with TRBD2 matching 11 bases. The germline gives CDR1 LNHDA, CDR2 SQIVND (reference sequence). CDR3 size: 12 residues. With 3 bases clipped from V and 15 bases from J, the junction kept 4 bases outside the gene matches. The CDR3 DNA reads TGTGCCAGTAGTATCGTAGCGGGGGGGCCGTTCTTC. It yields the protein CASSIVAGGPFF.

The chain combines TRBV19 with TRBJ2-7; tentatively, D is TRBD2 (5 bases). The germline V gene has CDR1 LNHDA and CDR2 SQIVND (reference sequence). Trimming stripped 4 bases from V and 0 bases from J, with 13 bases between. There are 15 residues in the CDR3. The DNA of the CDR3 is TGTGCCAGTAGTACGCGGGCCCCCCCCTCCTACGAGCAGTACTTC. Translation gives CASSTRAPPSYEQYF.

The chain uses TRBV2 and TRBJ1-1; 10 bases agree with TRBD1. Per germline, CDR1 SNHLY and CDR2 FYNNEI. The CDR3 runs to 15 residues. Losses at the gene ends were 6 bases for V and 4 bases for J; bases not matched to a gene: 8. The CDR3 here is CASRKTGGRSTEAFF. The CDR3 coding sequence is TGTGCCAGCAGAAAGACAGGGGGCCGGAGCACTGAAGCTTTCTTT.

The chain has TRBV6-5 and TRBJ1-2, with D possibly matching TRBD1 (6 bases). Deletions cut 7 bases from V and 6 bases from J, with 15 bases between. The CDR3 spans 13 residues. CDR1 is MNHEY, CDR2 SVGAGI, per germline. The CDR3 reads CASKFGTRDGYTF. The CDR3 DNA is TGTGCCAGCAAATTTGGGACAAGAGATGGCTACACCTTC.